Sequencing of this T cell receptor (beta chain) was carried out in a study of PD-1 blockade in classical Hodgkin lymphoma. This CDR3 region has 14 residues. Germline CDR1 is MNHNS and CDR2 is SASEGT. V was cut by 7 bases and J by 0 bases, with 13 bases left in between. Assay: immunoSEQ multiplex PCR; the TCRdb copy retains only in-frame clones and omits some. This table has 75,000 to 100,000 clones, about 92% appearing once. Noted time point: cycle 4 day 1 (C4D1), after 5 to 7 weeks of nivolumab. Every patient experienced relapse after autologous stem cell transplantation, and brentuximab vedotin exposure varied.

The receptor comes from a human donor with classical Hodgkin lymphoma. The genes are TRBV6-1 and TRBJ2-7; no clear D gene. The source material was peripheral blood mononuclear cells (PBMCs), sampled before the fourth cycle of nivolumab. This CDR3 is CASKPGVSSYEQYF. The CDR3 DNA is TGTGCCAGCAAACCCGGCGTTAGCTCCTACGAGCAGTACTTC.